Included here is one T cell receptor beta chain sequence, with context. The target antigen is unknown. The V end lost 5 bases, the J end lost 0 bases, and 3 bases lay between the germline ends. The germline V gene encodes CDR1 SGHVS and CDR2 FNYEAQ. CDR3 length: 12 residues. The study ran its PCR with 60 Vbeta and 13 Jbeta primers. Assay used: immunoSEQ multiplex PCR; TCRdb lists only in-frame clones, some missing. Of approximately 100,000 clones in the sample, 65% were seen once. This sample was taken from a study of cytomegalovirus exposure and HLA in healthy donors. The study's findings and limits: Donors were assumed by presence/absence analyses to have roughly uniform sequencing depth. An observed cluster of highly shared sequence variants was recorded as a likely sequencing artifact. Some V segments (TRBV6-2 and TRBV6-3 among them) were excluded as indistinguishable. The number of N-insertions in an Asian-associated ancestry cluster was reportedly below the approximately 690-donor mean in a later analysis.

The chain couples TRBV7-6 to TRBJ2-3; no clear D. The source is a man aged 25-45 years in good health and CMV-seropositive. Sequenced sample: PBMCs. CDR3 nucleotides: TGTGCCAGCAGCCCTAGCACAGATACGCAGTATTTT. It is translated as CASSPSTDTQYF.